One sample yielded the 3 T cell receptor beta chains listed below, sequenced in a study of control samples from healthy donors and cancer patients. Clones were sequenced by immunoSEQ multiplex PCR, and TCRdb holds only the in-frame ones, with some missing. The sample shows roughly 130,000 clones, around nine tenths of them seen only once. Sequencing input: blood. These receptors came from a man younger than 30 in good health.

V gene TRBV4-3 combines with J gene TRBJ1-5; TRBD1 matches at 8 bases. The CDR3 sequence is 15 residues long. Germline V gene sequence: CDR1 LGHNA, CDR2 YSLEER. The junction had 4 bases not matched to a gene; V was cut back by 1 base and J by 5 bases. The CDR3 loop reads CASSQAPTGDQPQHF. CDR3 nucleotide sequence: TGCGCCAGCAGCCAAGCTCCGACAGGGGATCAGCCCCAGCATTTT.

The chain uses TRBV5-1 and TRBJ2-5, with 9 bases identical to TRBD2. The ends lost 4 bases at V and 5 bases at J; junction bases unmatched: 9. The CDR3 is 15 residues long. Germline V gives CDR1 SGHRS, CDR2 YFSETQ. The chain's CDR3 is CASSGTGTSSETQYF. CDR3 nucleotides: TGCGCCAGCAGCGGGACCGGGACTAGCAGCGAGACCCAGTACTTC.

This clone was seen a few times. The V and J genes are TRBV5-4 and TRBJ1-5; D is undetermined. V lost 4 bases and J lost 4, with 6 bases in between. Germline V gene data show CDR1 as SGHNT and CDR2 as YYREEE (reference sequence). The CDR3 covers 12 residues. The CDR3 here is CASSAGNQPQHF. The DNA of the CDR3 is TGTGCCAGCAGCGCGGGAAATCAGCCCCAGCATTTT.